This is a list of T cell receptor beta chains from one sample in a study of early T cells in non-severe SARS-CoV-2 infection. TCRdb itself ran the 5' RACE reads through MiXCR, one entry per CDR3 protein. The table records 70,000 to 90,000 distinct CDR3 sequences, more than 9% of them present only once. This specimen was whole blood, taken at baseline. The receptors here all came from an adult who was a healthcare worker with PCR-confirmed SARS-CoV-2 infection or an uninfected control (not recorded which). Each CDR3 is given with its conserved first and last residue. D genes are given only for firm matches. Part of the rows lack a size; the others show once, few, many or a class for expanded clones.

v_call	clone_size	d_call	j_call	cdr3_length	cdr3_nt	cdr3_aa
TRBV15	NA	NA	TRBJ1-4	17	TGTGCCACCAGCTTGGGTACGGAGGGGACAACTAATGAAAAACTGTTTTTT	CATSLGTEGTTNEKLFF
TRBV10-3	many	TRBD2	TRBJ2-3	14	TGTGCCATCAGTCCTAGCGGACTCACAGATACGCAGTATTTT	CAISPSGLTDTQYF
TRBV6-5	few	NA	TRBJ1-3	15	TGTGCCAGCAGTCCCGCCATCACCTCTGGAAACACCATATATTTT	CASSPAITSGNTIYF
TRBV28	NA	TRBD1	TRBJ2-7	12	TGTGCCAGCAGACAGGGGGCAAGGGAGCAGTACTTC	CASRQGAREQYF
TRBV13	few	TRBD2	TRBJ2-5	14	TGTGCCAGCAGCATACAACAAGCGGGAGGGACCCAGTACTTC	CASSIQQAGGTQYF
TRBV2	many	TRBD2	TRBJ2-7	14	TGTGCCAGCAGTGAAATGGGACTACCCTACGAGCAGTACTTC	CASSEMGLPYEQYF
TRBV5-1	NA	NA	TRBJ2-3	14	TGCGCCAGCAGCTCAAACACGTTGGGTGATACGCAGTATTTT	CASSSNTLGDTQYF
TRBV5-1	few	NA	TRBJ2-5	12	TGCGCCAGCAGCCGCAGCCAAGAGACCCAGTACTTC	CASSRSQETQYF
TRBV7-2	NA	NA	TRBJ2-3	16	TGTGCCAGCAGCTTAGTCTTTGACGGTTTCACAGATACGCAGTATTTT	CASSLVFDGFTDTQYF
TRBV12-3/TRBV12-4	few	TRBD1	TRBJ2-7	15	TGTGCCAGCAGTACCTTAAGGACAGGGGCCTACGAGCAGTACTTC	CASSTLRTGAYEQYF
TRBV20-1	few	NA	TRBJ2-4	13	TGCAGTGCTAGCGGTTCTGGTGTGTCTGTTCAGTACTTC	CSASGSGVSVQYF